Each of the 28 T cell receptor beta chains below was sequenced from the same sample in a study of T cell responses to AZD1222 COVID-19 vaccine. Sequencing used immunoSEQ multiplex PCR; TCRdb keeps in-frame clones, though not all of them. The table shows some 100,000 clones, with 85% to 90% occurring only once. The starting material was peripheral blood, obtained on day 0 of AZD1222 vaccination. Source of these receptors: an adult in good health.

This chain uses TRBV9 with TRBJ2-5; 7 nucleotides match TRBD1. The ends lost 0 bases at V and 1 base at J; junction bases unmatched: 3. The germline CDR1 and CDR2 sequences are SGDLS and YYNGEE. This CDR3 is built from 15 residues. CDR3 region: CASSVEGDSQETQYF. The CDR3 bases are TGTGCCAGCAGCGTAGAGGGGGACAGCCAAGAGACCCAGTACTTC.

The chain links TRBV11-2 to TRBJ1-2; a weak D match, TRBD1 (6 bases). This CDR3 is 14 amino acids long. V was pared by 5 bases and J by 2 bases, with 12 bases between. CDR1 and CDR2 from the germline V gene are SGHAT and FQNNGV. This CDR3 reads CASSPRQDNYGYTF. Here the CDR3 DNA reads TGTGCCAGCAGCCCACGACAGGACAACTATGGCTACACCTTC.

The gene calls are TRBV4-1 and TRBJ2-3; tentative D call: TRBD1 (5 bases). Germline loops: CDR1 MGHRA, CDR2 YSYEKL. V was shortened by 0 bases and J by 3 bases, with 10 bases between the two germline ends. There are 15 residues in the CDR3. The CDR3 coding sequence is TGCGCCAGCAGCCAAGATAGGGCAGGGACAGATACGCAGTATTTT. It encodes CASSQDRAGTDTQYF.

The CDR3 DNA reads as TGTGCCAGTAGTATGTCGGCAGTCTATAGCAATCAGCCCCAGCATTTT. Amino acids: CASSMSAVYSNQPQHF. The genes are TRBV19 and TRBJ1-5; no firm D call. V was shortened by 3 bases and J by 0 bases, with 12 bases between the two germline ends. CDR1 and CDR2 from the germline V gene are LNHDA and SQIVND (reference sequence). This CDR3 contains 16 residues. Drawing the rest from reference TRBV19 and TRBJ1-5, the complete variable domain is DGGITQSPKYLFRKEGQNVTLSCEQNLNHDAMYWYRQDPGQGLRLIYYSQIVNDFQKGDIAEGYSVSREKKESFPLTVTSAQKNPTAFYLCASSMSAVYSNQPQHFGDGTRLSIL.

The chain links TRBV2 to TRBJ1-2; TRBD1 is a possible D gene (5 bases). The CDR3 extends over 13 amino acids. Germline lookup yields CDR1 SNHLY and CDR2 FYNNEI. Trimming pared 3 bases from V and 3 bases from J, leaving 8 bases between. Here the CDR3 reads CASSEGVDYGYTF. In DNA form, the CDR3 reads TGTGCCAGCAGTGAGGGGGTGGACTATGGCTACACCTTC.

V gene TRBV5-1 combines with J gene TRBJ1-6; 8 bases fit TRBD1. The junction had 3 bases not matched to a gene; V was cut back by 3 bases and J by 7 bases. In germline, CDR1 is SGHRS, CDR2 YFSETQ. This CDR3 has 14 residues. CDR3 protein: CASSSGGENSPLHF. Here the CDR3 DNA reads TGCGCCAGCAGCTCAGGGGGCGAGAATTCACCCCTCCACTTT.

The CDR3 reads CASSREKNTEAFF. CDR3 bases: TGTGCCAGCAGCAGGGAGAAGAACACTGAAGCTTTCTTT. This chain connects TRBV25-1 to TRBJ1-1; a weak D match, TRBD1 (5 bases). CDR1 is MGHDK, CDR2 SYGVNS, per germline. The CDR3 extends over 13 amino acids. Trimming removed 6 bases at V and 1 base at J, with 9 bases between.

This chain's CDR3 is CASSPVNMNTEAFF. CDR3 sequence (DNA): TGTGCCAGCTCACCAGTTAATATGAACACTGAAGCTTTCTTT. The genes are TRBV18 and TRBJ1-1; no clear D gene. Germline V lookup: CDR1 KGHSH, CDR2 LQKENI. Trimming shortened V by 2 bases and J by 0 bases, and 7 bases separated the two germline ends. The CDR3 has 14 amino acids.

V gene TRBV19 combines with J gene TRBJ1-5; possible D gene TRBD1, 6 bases. Germline CDR1 LNHDA, CDR2 SQIVND (reference sequence). The CDR3 consists of 16 residues. Deletions cut 6 bases from V and 0 bases from J, with 15 bases between. The CDR3 sequence: CASSTRTENSNQPQHF. The CDR3 DNA reads as TGTGCCAGTAGCACCCGGACAGAAAATAGCAATCAGCCCCAGCATTTT.

The chain uses TRBV6-5 and TRBJ2-5; 7 nucleotides match TRBD1. V gave up 4 bases and J gave up 7 bases; unmatched junction bases: 12. There are 15 residues in the CDR3. The germline CDR1 and CDR2 sequences are MNHEY and SVGAGI. As DNA, the CDR3 is TGTGCCAGCAGTTTGACAGGGACCCGACGGTTGACCCAGTACTTC. This encodes CASSLTGTRRLTQYF.

The genes are TRBV18 and TRBJ2-1, with 8 bases matching TRBD2. The junction had 11 bases not matched to a gene; V was cut back by 7 bases and J by 0 bases. CDR3 size: 17 residues. CDR1 KGHSH and CDR2 LQKENI come from the germline V gene. For the CDR3, the DNA is TGTGCCAGCTGTGGACTAGCCGGTATCAGCTCCTACAATGAGCAGTTCTTC. Its translation is CASCGLAGISSYNEQFF.

V gene TRBV5-1 combines with J gene TRBJ2-1, with TRBD2 matching over 12 bases. Trimming cost V 0 bases and J 8 bases; bases outside gene matches: 3. CDR1 and CDR2 (germline): SGHRS, YFSETQ. The CDR3 has 15 residues. CDR3 residues: CASSLELAGGHEQFF. The CDR3, as DNA: TGCGCCAGCAGCTTGGAACTAGCGGGAGGACATGAGCAGTTCTTC.

This clone was recorded only once. V usage is TRBV10-2 and J usage is TRBJ2-7, with TRBD1 matching over 8 bases. The CDR3 is 14 amino acids. V shed 6 bases, J shed 0 bases, and the junction held 4 bases outside the gene matches. CDR1 and CDR2 from the germline V gene are WSHSY and SAAADI. The CDR3 region is CASSRGQGSYEQYF. CDR3 DNA: TGCGCCAGCAGCCGAGGACAGGGCTCCTACGAGCAGTACTTC.

The V call is TRBV29-1, the J call TRBJ1-1; no reliable D call. The germline V gene encodes CDR1 SQVTM and CDR2 ANQGSEA. The CDR3 has 11 residues. The V gene lost 2 bases and the J gene lost 7 bases, with 8 bases spanning the gap. This CDR3 reads CSVETYGEAFF. The CDR3 coding sequence is TGCAGCGTTGAAACGTACGGTGAAGCTTTCTTT.

The chain carries TRBV28 and TRBJ2-3, with a possible D match to TRBD1 (6 bases). The germline V and J ends were trimmed by 4 bases and 4 bases, with 15 bases remaining between them. Germline assignment: CDR1 MDHEN and CDR2 SYDVKM. This CDR3 contains 15 residues. CDR3 amino acids: CASSWDTSRPDTQYF. CDR3 bases: TGTGCCAGCAGTTGGGACACTTCACGGCCAGATACGCAGTATTTT.

This chain links TRBV9 with TRBJ2-7, with D perhaps TRBD1 (5 bases). Germline values: CDR1 SGDLS, CDR2 YYNGEE. The CDR3 runs 15 residues. V was trimmed by 4 bases and J by 2 bases, leaving 16 bases between them. Here the CDR3 DNA reads TGTGCCAGCAGCCCCACCTACAGGTCCCCCTACGAGCAGTACTTC. Translation: CASSPTYRSPYEQYF.

The count of this clone is one. J is TRBJ1-2 and V is TRBV5-5, with 7 bases lining up with TRBD1. Germline lookup yields CDR1 SGHKS and CDR2 YYEKEE (reference sequence). The CDR3 runs to 14 residues. V trimming: 4 bases; J trimming: 3 bases; junction bases outside the gene matches: 6. CDR3 loop: CASSHRDSDYGYTF. CDR3 DNA: TGTGCCAGCAGCCACCGGGACAGTGACTATGGCTACACCTTC. The full variable domain, in which reference TRBV5-5 and TRBJ1-2 provide the parts outside the CDR3, is DAGVTQSPTHLIKTRGQQVTLRCSPISGHKSVSWYQQVLGQGPQFIFQYYEKEERGRGNFPDRFSARQFPNYSSELNVNALLLGDSALYLCASSHRDSDYGYTFGSGTRLTVV.

The chain joins TRBV19 to TRBJ2-2, with D uncertain. V shed 8 bases and J shed 7 bases, with 11 bases lying between them. CDR3 length: 12 residues. The germline V gene has CDR1 LNHDA and CDR2 SQIVND (reference sequence). CDR3 DNA sequence: TGTGCCAGTCAACCAGTGGGCGGGGAGCTGTTTTTT. Amino acids: CASQPVGGELFF. Using reference TRBV19 and TRBJ2-2 for the parts outside the CDR3, the full variable domain is DGGITQSPKYLFRKEGQNVTLSCEQNLNHDAMYWYRQDPGQGLRLIYYSQIVNDFQKGDIAEGYSVSREKKESFPLTVTSAQKNPTAFYLCASQPVGGELFFGEGSRLTVL.

V gene TRBV5-1 combines with J gene TRBJ2-7; 12 nucleotides match TRBD2. Trimming at V came to 3 bases and at J to 5 bases, leaving 6 bases not matched to a gene. Germline CDR1 SGHRS, CDR2 YFSETQ. The CDR3 totals 15 residues. For the CDR3, the DNA is TGCGCCAGCAGCTACCGACTAGCGGGGGAGGACGAGCAGTACTTC. Its protein is CASSYRLAGEDEQYF.

This chain's CDR3 is CASSATGPKTTF. Written as DNA, the CDR3 is TGTGCCAGCAGTGCGACAGGGCCAAAGACCACCTTC. J is TRBJ1-2 and V is TRBV2; 7 nucleotides agree with TRBD1. Germline V gene lookup returns CDR1 SNHLY and CDR2 FYNNEI. The CDR3 covers 12 residues. The trim removed 4 bases at V and 13 bases at J, leaving 9 bases unmatched.

To note about this clone: Other DNA sequences of this sample code for an identical CDR3. The chain links TRBV5-1 to TRBJ2-2; 11 bases are shared with TRBD1. V shed 5 bases, J shed 4 bases, and the junction held 4 bases outside the gene matches. Germline V gene lookup returns CDR1 SGHRS and CDR2 YFSETQ. CDR3 length: 15 residues. This chain's CDR3 is CASSSGTGGTGELFF. For the CDR3, the DNA is TGCGCCAGCAGTTCCGGGACAGGGGGCACCGGGGAGCTGTTTTTT.

The chain links TRBV7-6 to TRBJ1-4; D perhaps matches TRBD1 (5 bases). The CDR3 runs to 15 residues. Looked up from germline, CDR1 is SGHVS and CDR2 is FNYEAQ. V was shortened by 4 bases and J by 3 bases, with 12 bases between the two germline ends. The CDR3 protein is CASSWGRGANEKLFF. The CDR3 nucleotides are TGTGCCAGCAGCTGGGGCCGAGGGGCTAATGAAAAACTGTTTTTT. Combining the CDR3 with reference TRBV7-6 and TRBJ1-4 gives the whole variable domain GAGVSQSPRYKVTKRGQDVALRCDPISGHVSLYWYRQALGQGPEFLTYFNYEAQQDKSGLPNDRFSAERPEGSISTLTIQRTEQRDSAMYRCASSWGRGANEKLFFGSGTQLSVL.

The chain employs TRBV9 and TRBJ1-1; D is undetermined. Trimming removed 3 bases at V and 1 base at J, with 7 bases between. The CDR3 totals 13 residues. Germline lookup yields CDR1 SGDLS and CDR2 YYNGEE. The CDR3 protein is CASSGYGNTEAFF. Here the CDR3 DNA reads TGTGCCAGCAGCGGGTATGGGAACACTGAAGCTTTCTTT.

The V call is TRBV5-1, the J call TRBJ2-5; 8 positions agree with TRBD1. CDR3 length equals 15 residues. Trimming at V came to 3 bases and at J to 5 bases, leaving 9 bases not matched to a gene. The V gene's germline CDR1 is SGHRS and CDR2 YFSETQ. CDR3 coding DNA: TGCGCCAGCAGCTCCCAGGACAGGGCGGGGGAGACCCAGTACTTC. Encoded protein: CASSSQDRAGETQYF.

CDR3 residues: CAIRSIRGQYF. CDR3 coding DNA: TGTGCCATCAGATCGATCCGAGGGCAGTATTTT. The chain links TRBV10-3 to TRBJ2-3; D unclear. The V end was cut by 6 bases, the J end by 11 bases, with 12 bases between. There are 11 residues in the CDR3. The germline gives CDR1 ENHRY, CDR2 SYGVKD.

A few counts support this clone. The chain joins TRBV10-1 to TRBJ1-1, with TRBD1 as a possible D gene (5 bases). The CDR3 contains 15 residues. The germline gives CDR1 WNHNN, CDR2 SYGVQD (reference sequence). The germline V and J ends were trimmed by 6 bases and 3 bases, with 17 bases remaining between them. For the CDR3, the DNA is TGCGCCAGCAGCCCAGGGTTATCAGGAGACACTGAAGCTTTCTTT. Protein sequence: CASSPGLSGDTEAFF.

A word on this clone: Other DNA sequences in this sample translate to the same CDR3. The V call is TRBV19, the J call TRBJ2-1; 9 nucleotides agree with TRBD1. The CDR3 contains 14 residues. CDR1 and CDR2 from the germline V gene are LNHDA and SQIVND (reference sequence). Unmatched junction bases numbered 5, after V lost 4 bases and J lost 7 bases. The CDR3, as DNA: TGTGCCAGTAGTAAGGGACAGGGCGGGAATGAGCAGTTCTTC. It codes for CASSKGQGGNEQFF.

CDR3: CASSRPPGQMNTEAFF. The CDR3 nucleotides are TGTGCCAGCTCCCGCCCTCCAGGACAAATGAACACTGAAGCTTTCTTT. V is TRBV27 and J is TRBJ1-1; maybe TRBD1 (5 bases). Trimming took 8 bases from V and 0 from J, leaving 19 bases between them. The CDR3 covers 16 residues. The germline V gene encodes CDR1 MNHEY and CDR2 SMNVEV (reference sequence).